These T cell receptor beta chains were read from a single sample in a study of blood T cell repertoires in COVID-19. Profiling relied on immunoSEQ multiplex PCR, and the TCRdb table lists in-frame clones only, not all of them. The sample holds some 60,000 clones, more than 90% seen once. Sample: peripheral blood. The receptors here all came from a human donor in a cohort sampled during active COVID-19. The CDR3 runs from the conserved cysteine through the conserved F or W. Fields, in order: CDR3 protein, clone size, V gene. Clone size is not always given. Where it is, it says once, few, many or a class for expanded clones.

CAIKRLADSYGYTF	.	TRBV10-3
CASSRGQANYGYTF	.	TRBV18
CASSISGDSYEQYF	few	TRBV19
CAWGGGSGEKLFF	.	TRBV30
CASSYQAGDLSYEQYF	.	TRBV6-2/TRBV6-3
CASSLQGNQPQHF	.	TRBV6-5
CASSLGLAGAYEQYF	.	TRBV11-2
CASSVGTGGTLAKNIQYF	.	TRBV9
CASSKGVHSFSYEQYF	few	TRBV21-1
CASSGLAGDYNEQFF	.	TRBV2
CASSGVASGTDTQYF	.	TRBV19
CASSQDRASALHEQYF	.	TRBV4-3
CASSQALSGGVGELFF	.	TRBV3-1/TRBV3-2
CASSAGGSNQPQHF	.	TRBV2
CAWSVGQGAVNEKLFF	.	TRBV30
CASSQDRRRGTGELFF	once	TRBV14
CASSHRGLAGRRTDTQYF	.	TRBV4-1
CASSPRGNEDTQYF	.	TRBV6-4
CASSDRQGRYTDTQYF	.	TRBV6-1
CASSIGGRPTGANVLTF	.	TRBV19
CASSQGRTDSPLHF	.	TRBV4-3
CASSLATGRYEQYF	.	TRBV5-1
CASGSSDSSYNEQFF	.	TRBV5-1
CASSQLGLDTNTQYF	once	TRBV14
CASGDRTDTQYF	.	TRBV27
CASSTGQMIGYTEAFF	.	TRBV19
CASSYRQGVVYEQYF	once	TRBV6-6
CASSLGPTASSYEQYF	.	TRBV11-2
CASSLFTGAAYGYTF	.	TRBV5-4
CASSRDTNSPLHF	.	TRBV18
CASSSGWLAAYEQYF	.	TRBV4-1
CASTNRLGGGANVLTF	.	TRBV6-6
CASSQVRRQGGNEQFF	.	TRBV3-1/TRBV3-2
CASSYGLAGSYNEQFF	.	TRBV6-2/TRBV6-3
CASSLHGLAGVYEQYF	.	TRBV4-1
CASSYRGRSSGEKLFF	.	TRBV6-2/TRBV6-3
CASSPSSHGAEAFF	.	TRBV9
CASRLAGNSDTQYF	.	TRBV19
CASSIEPGTYEQYF	.	TRBV19
CASSRTGGSNEKLFF	.	TRBV6-5
CASTEGAEAFF	.	TRBV7-9
CARLLGGFSYEQYF	.	TRBV6-5